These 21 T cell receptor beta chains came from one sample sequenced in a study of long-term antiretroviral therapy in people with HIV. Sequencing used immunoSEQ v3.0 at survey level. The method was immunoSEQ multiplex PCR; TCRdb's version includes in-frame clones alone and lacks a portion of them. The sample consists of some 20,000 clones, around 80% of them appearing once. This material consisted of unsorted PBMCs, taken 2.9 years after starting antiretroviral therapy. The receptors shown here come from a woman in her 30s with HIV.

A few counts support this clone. The CDR3, as DNA: TGTGCCTGTGCCCCGGGGGATAACACCGGGGAGCTGTTTTTT. Translated: CACAPGDNTGELFF. The chain recombines TRBV6-6 with TRBJ2-2, with D perhaps TRBD2 (6 bases). Germline CDR1 is MNHNY and CDR2 is SVGAGI (reference sequence). The V end was cut by 11 bases, the J end by 2 bases, with 15 bases between. The CDR3 is 14 amino acids.

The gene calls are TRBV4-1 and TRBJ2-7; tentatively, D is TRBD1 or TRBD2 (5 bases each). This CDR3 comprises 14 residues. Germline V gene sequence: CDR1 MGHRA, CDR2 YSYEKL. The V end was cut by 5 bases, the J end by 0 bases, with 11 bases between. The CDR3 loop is CASSRGEGSYEQYF. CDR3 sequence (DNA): TGCGCCAGCAGCAGAGGGGAAGGCTCCTACGAGCAGTACTTC.

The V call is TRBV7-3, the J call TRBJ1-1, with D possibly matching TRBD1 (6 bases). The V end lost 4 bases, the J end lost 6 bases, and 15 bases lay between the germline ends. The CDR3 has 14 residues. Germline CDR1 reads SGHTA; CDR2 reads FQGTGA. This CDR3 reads CASSSSRQASEAFF. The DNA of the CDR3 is TGTGCCAGCAGCTCCTCCCGACAGGCCTCTGAAGCTTTCTTT.

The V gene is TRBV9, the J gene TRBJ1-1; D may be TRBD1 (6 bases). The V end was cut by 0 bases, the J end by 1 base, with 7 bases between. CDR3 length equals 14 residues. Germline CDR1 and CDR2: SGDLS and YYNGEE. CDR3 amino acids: CASSVEGQNTEAFF. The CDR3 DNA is TGTGCCAGCAGCGTAGAGGGACAGAACACTGAAGCTTTCTTT.

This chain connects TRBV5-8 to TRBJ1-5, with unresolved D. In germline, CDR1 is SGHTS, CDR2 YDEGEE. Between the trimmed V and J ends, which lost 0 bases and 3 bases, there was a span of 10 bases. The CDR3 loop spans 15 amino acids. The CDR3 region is CASSLEGQINQPQHF. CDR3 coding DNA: TGTGCCAGCAGCTTGGAGGGTCAGATCAATCAGCCCCAGCATTTT.

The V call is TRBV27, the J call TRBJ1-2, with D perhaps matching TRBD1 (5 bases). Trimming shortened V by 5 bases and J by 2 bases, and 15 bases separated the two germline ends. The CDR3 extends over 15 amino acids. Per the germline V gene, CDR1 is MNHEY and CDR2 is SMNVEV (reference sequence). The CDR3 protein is CASSRSPGDNYGYTF. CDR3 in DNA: TGTGCCAGCAGTCGCTCCCCCGGGGACAACTATGGCTACACCTTC.

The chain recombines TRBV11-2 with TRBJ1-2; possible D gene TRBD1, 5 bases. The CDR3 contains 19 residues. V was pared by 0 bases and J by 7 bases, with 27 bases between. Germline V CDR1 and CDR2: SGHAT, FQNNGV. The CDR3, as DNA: TGTGCCAGCAGCTTAGATCCGGCAGGGCGCAGTCGTAGTGGGAGTGGCTACACCTTC. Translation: CASSLDPAGRSRSGSGYTF.

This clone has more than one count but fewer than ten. The CDR3, as DNA: TGTGCCAGCAGCCTCACGGGCAGCTCAACTAATGAAAAACTGTTTTTT. Translated, it gives CASSLTGSSTNEKLFF. The chain has TRBV7-8 and TRBJ1-4, with unresolved D. Looked up from germline, CDR1 is SGHVS and CDR2 is FQNEAQ. V shed 5 bases and J shed 0 bases, with 13 bases lying between them. The CDR3 runs to 16 residues.

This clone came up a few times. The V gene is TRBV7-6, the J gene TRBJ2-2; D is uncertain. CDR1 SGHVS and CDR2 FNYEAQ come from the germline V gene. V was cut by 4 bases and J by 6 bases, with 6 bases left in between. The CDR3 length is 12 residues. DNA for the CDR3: TGTGCCAGCAGCTACGAGTCCGGGGAGCTGTTTTTT. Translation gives CASSYESGELFF. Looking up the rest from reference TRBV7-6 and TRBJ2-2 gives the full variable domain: GAGVSQSPRYKVTKRGQDVALRCDPISGHVSLYWYRQALGQGPEFLTYFNYEAQQDKSGLPNDRFSAERPEGSISTLTIQRTEQRDSAMYRCASSYESGELFFGEGSRLTVL.

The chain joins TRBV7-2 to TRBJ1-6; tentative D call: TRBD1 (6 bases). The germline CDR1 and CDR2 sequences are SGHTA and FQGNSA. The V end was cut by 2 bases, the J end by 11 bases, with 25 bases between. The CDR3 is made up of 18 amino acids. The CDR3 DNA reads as TGTGCCAGCAGCTTAACGGGTTTACAGGGAGCCATCAGCCCACCCCTCCACTTT. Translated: CASSLTGLQGAISPPLHF.

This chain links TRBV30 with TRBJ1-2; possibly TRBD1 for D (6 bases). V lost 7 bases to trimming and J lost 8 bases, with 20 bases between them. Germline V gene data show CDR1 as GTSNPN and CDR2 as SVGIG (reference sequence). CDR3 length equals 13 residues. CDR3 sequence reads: CAYSHGTLKGYTF. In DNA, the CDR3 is TGTGCCTATTCGCACGGGACACTAAAGGGCTACACCTTC.

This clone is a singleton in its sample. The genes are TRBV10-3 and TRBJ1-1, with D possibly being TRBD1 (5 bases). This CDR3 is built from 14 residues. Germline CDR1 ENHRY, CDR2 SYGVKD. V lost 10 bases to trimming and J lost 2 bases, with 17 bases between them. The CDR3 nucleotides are TGTGCCACCTACCCGGGGGACGTTAACACTGAAGCTTTCTTT. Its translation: CATYPGDVNTEAFF.

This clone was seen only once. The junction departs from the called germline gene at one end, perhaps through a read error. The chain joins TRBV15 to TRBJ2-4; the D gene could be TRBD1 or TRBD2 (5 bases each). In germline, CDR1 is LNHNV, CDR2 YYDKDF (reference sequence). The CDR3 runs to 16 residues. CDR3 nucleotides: TGTGCCACCACCAGAGGGGCCCTGGGGGCCAAAAACATTCAGTACTTC. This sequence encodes CATTRGALGAKNIQYF.

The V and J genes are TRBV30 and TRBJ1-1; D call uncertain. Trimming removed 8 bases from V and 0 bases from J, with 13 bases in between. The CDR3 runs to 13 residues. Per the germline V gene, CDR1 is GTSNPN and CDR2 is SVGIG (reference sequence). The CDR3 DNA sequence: TGTGCCAGCGACCACGGGGTGAACACTGAAGCTTTCTTT. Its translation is CASDHGVNTEAFF.

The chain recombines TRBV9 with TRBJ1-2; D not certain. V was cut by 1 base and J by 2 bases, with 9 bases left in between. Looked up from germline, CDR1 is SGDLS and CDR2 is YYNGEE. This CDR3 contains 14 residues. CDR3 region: CASSVMDENYGYTF. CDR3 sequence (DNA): TGTGCCAGCAGCGTAATGGACGAAAACTATGGCTACACCTTC.

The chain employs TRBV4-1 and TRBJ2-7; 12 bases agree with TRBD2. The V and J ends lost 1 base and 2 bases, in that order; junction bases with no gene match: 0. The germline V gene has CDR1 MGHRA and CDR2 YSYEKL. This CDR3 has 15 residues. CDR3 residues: CASSQASGGAYEQYF. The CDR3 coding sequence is TGCGCCAGCAGCCAAGCTAGCGGGGGGGCCTACGAGCAGTACTTC.

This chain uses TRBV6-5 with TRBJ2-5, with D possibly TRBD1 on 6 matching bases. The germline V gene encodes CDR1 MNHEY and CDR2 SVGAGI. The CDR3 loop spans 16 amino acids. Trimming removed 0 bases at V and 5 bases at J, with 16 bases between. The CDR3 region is CASSYSPQGRPETQYF. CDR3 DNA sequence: TGTGCCAGCAGTTACTCACCCCAGGGGCGACCGGAGACCCAGTACTTC.

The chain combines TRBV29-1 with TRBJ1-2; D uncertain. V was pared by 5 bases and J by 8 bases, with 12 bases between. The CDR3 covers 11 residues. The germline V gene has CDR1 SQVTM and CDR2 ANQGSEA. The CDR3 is CSVTDSEGYTF. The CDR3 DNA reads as TGCAGCGTTACAGATTCAGAGGGCTACACCTTC.

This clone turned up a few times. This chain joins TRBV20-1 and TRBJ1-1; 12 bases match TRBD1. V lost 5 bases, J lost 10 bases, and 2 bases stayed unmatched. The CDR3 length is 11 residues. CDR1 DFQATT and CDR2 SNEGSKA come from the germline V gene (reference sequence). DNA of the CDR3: TGCAGTGCTGGGACAGGGGGCCGAGCTTTCTTT. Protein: CSAGTGGRAFF.

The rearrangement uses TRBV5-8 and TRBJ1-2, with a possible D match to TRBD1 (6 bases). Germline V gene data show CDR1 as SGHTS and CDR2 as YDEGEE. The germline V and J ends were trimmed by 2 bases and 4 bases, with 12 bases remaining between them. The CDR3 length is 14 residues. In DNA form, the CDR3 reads TGTGCCAGCAGCTTTCGACAGGCATCCTATGGCTACACCTTC. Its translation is CASSFRQASYGYTF.

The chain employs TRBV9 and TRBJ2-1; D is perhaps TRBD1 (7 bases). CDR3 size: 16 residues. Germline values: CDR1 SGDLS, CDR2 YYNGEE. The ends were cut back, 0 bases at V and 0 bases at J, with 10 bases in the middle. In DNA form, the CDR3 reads TGTGCCAGCAGCGTAGGGGGGGACAGCTCCTACAATGAGCAGTTCTTC. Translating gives CASSVGGDSSYNEQFF.